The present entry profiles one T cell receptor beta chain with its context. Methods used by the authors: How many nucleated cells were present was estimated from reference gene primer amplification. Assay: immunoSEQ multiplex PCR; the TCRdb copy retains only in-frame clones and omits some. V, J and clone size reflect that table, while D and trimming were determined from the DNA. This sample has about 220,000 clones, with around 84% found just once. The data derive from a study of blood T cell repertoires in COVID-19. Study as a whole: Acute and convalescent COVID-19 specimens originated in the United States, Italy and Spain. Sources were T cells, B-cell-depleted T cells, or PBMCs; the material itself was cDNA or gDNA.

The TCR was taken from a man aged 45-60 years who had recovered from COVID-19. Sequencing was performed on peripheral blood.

The CDR3 region is CASSLYQAGSYSGANVLTF. CDR3 in DNA: TGTGCCAGCAGTTTATATCAGGCCGGCAGCTACTCTGGGGCCAACGTCCTGACTTTC. The chain employs TRBV27 and TRBJ2-6; D not certain. CDR1 and CDR2 (germline): MNHEY, SMNVEV (reference sequence). The CDR3 has 19 residues. V was clipped by 1 base and J by 0 bases, with 16 bases between them.